One sample yielded the 5 T cell receptor beta chains listed below, sequenced in a study of blood T cell repertoires in COVID-19. The protocol was immunoSEQ multiplex PCR, while the TCRdb copy is restricted to in-frame clones and leaves out a portion. The sample includes over 200,000 clones, under 90% seen only once; the top ten take 15%. The source material was PBMCs or T cells enriched from blood (not recorded which). The receptors originated from a man aged 18-30 years who had recovered from COVID-19.

With regard to this clone: Other DNA sequences in the same sample also yield this CDR3. The V and J genes are TRBV27 and TRBJ1-4; tentatively, D is TRBD1 (5 bases). The CDR3 contains 13 residues. Trimming took 2 bases from V and 8 from J, leaving 9 bases between them. Germline CDR1 is MNHEY and CDR2 is SMNVEV (reference sequence). CDR3: CASSLQGREKLFF. For the CDR3, the DNA is TGTGCCAGCAGTTTACAGGGCCGGGAAAAACTGTTTTTT.

This clone came up a few times. V and J are TRBV7-2 and TRBJ1-1; D gene uncertain. Trimming removed 1 base from V and 3 bases from J, with 9 bases in between. This CDR3 comprises 14 residues. The germline gives CDR1 SGHTA, CDR2 FQGNSA. The chain's CDR3 is CASSLVWRDTEAFF. CDR3 bases: TGTGCCAGCAGCTTAGTTTGGAGAGACACTGAAGCTTTCTTT. The whole variable domain, filled in from reference TRBV7-2 and TRBJ1-1, reads GAGVSQSPSNKVTEKGKDVELRCDPISGHTALYWYRQSLGQGLEFLIYFQGNSAPDKSGLPSDRFSAERTGGSVSTLTIQRTQQEDSAVYLCASSLVWRDTEAFFGQGTRLTVV.

CDR3 coding DNA: TGTGCCAGCAGCTTAGGGGGGCCCCCAGCACATGAGCAGTTCTTC. It codes for CASSLGGPPAHEQFF. The chain uses TRBV7-8 and TRBJ2-1; a weak D match, TRBD1 (6 bases). CDR1 SGHVS and CDR2 FQNEAQ come from the germline V gene. This CDR3 is built from 15 residues. Trimming took off 1 base at V and 8 bases at J, with 15 bases between the two ends.

This clone has only a few counts. The gene calls are TRBV7-6 and TRBJ2-3; TRBD1 matches 7 bases. The CDR3 is made up of 16 amino acids. The ends lost 4 bases at V and 0 bases at J; junction bases unmatched: 7. The germline gives CDR1 SGHVS, CDR2 FNYEAQ. Here the CDR3 reads CASSSRPGQSTDTQYF. The CDR3 bases are TGTGCCAGCAGCTCCCGTCCGGGACAGAGCACAGATACGCAGTATTTT. Filled out from reference TRBV7-6 and TRBJ2-3, the complete variable domain reads GAGVSQSPRYKVTKRGQDVALRCDPISGHVSLYWYRQALGQGPEFLTYFNYEAQQDKSGLPNDRFSAERPEGSISTLTIQRTEQRDSAMYRCASSSRPGQSTDTQYFGPGTRLTVL.

The chain links TRBV2 to TRBJ2-5; the D gene is possibly TRBD2 (5 bases). Deletions cut 3 bases from V and 1 base from J, with 9 bases between. CDR3 length: 14 amino acids. Germline loops: CDR1 SNHLY, CDR2 FYNNEI. The DNA for the CDR3 is TGTGCCAGCAGTGATCGGGGTCGCCAAGAGACCCAGTACTTC. Translated: CASSDRGRQETQYF.